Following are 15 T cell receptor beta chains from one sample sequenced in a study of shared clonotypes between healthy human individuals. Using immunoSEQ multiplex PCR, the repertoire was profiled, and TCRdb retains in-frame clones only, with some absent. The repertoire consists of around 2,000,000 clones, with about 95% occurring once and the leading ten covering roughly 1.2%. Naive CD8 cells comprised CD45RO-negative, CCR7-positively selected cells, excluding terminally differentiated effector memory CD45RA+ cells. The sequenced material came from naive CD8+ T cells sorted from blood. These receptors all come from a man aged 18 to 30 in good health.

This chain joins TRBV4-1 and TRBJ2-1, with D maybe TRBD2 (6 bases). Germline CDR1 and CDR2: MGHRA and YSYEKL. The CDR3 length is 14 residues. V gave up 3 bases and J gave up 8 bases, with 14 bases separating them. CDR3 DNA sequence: TGCGCCAGCAGCCACAACGTGGGGGGTGATGAGCAGTTCTTC. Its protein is CASSHNVGGDEQFF.

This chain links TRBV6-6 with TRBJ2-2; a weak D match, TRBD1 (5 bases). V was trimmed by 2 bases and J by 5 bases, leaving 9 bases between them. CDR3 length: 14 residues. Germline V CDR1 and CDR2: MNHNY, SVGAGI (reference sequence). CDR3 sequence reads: CASSYGPGTGELFF. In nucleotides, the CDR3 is TGTGCCAGCAGTTACGGGCCAGGGACCGGGGAGCTGTTTTTT.

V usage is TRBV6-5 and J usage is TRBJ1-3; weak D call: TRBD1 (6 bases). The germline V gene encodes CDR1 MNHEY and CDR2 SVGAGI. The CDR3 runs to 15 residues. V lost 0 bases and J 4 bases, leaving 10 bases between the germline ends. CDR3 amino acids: CASSYSQGPGNTIYF. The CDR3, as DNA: TGTGCCAGCAGTTACTCACAGGGTCCCGGAAACACCATATATTTT.

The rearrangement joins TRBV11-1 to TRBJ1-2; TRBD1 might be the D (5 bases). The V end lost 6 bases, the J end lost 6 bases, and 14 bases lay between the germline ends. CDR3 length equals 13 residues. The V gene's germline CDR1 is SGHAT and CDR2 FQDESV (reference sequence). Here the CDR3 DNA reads TGTGCCAGCAGTCCCGGGACTTCACATGGCTACACCTTC. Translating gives CASSPGTSHGYTF.

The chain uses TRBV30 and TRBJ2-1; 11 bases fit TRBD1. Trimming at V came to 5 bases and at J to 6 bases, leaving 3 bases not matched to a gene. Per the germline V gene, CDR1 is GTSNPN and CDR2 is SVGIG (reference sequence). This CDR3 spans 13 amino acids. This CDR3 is CAWGTGGINEQFF. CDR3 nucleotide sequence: TGTGCCTGGGGGACAGGGGGTATCAATGAGCAGTTCTTC.

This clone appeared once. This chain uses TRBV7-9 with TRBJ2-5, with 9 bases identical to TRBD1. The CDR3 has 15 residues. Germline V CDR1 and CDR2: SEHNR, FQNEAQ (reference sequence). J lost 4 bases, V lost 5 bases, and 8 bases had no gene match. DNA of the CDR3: TGTGCCAGCAGCCCCGGATGGACAGGGGTAGAGACCCAGTACTTC. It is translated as CASSPGWTGVETQYF.

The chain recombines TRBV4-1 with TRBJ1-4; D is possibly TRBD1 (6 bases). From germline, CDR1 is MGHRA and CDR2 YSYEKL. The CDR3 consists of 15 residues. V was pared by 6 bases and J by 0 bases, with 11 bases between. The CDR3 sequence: CASRHRDTTNEKLFF. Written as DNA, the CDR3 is TGCGCCAGCAGACACCGGGACACAACTAATGAAAAACTGTTTTTT.

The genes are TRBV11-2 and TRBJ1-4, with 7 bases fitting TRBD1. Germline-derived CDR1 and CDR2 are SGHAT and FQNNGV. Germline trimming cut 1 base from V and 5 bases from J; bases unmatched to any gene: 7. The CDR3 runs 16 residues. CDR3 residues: CASSLGGQSHNEKLFF. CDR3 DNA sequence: TGTGCCAGCAGCTTAGGGGGACAGAGTCACAATGAAAAACTGTTTTTT.

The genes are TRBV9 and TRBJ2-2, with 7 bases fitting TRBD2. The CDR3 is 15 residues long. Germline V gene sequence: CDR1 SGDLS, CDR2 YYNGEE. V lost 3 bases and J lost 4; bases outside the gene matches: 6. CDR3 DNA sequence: TGTGCCAGCAGCGCGGGGGGTTTGGGCACCGGGGAGCTGTTTTTT. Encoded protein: CASSAGGLGTGELFF.

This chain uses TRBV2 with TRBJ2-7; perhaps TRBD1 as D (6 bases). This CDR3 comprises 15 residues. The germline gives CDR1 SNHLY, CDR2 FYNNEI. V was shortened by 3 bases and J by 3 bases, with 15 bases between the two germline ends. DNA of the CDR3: TGTGCCAGCAGTGAGAGTACAGGGATTGTCTACGAGCAGTACTTC. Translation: CASSESTGIVYEQYF.

The CDR3 DNA follows: TGTGCCAGCAGTCCACCAGGTATCACTGAAGCTTTCTTT. Translating it yields CASSPPGITEAFF. The chain links TRBV2 to TRBJ1-1; D call uncertain. CDR1 is SNHLY and CDR2 is FYNNEI in the germline V gene. Between the trimmed V and J ends, which lost 5 bases and 4 bases, there was a span of 11 bases. The CDR3 covers 13 residues.

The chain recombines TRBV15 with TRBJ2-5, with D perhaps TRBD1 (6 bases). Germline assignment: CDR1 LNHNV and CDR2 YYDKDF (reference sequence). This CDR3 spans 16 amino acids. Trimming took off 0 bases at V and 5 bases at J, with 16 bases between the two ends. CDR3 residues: CATSREDSQILETQYF. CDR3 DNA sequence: TGTGCCACCAGCAGAGAGGACAGTCAAATTCTGGAGACCCAGTACTTC.

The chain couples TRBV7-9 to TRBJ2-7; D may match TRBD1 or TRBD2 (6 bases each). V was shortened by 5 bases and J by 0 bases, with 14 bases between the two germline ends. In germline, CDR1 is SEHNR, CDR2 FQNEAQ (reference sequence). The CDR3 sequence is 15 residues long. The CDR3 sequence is CASSPRDTSSYEQYF. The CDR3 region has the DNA TGTGCCAGCAGCCCGCGGGACACTAGCTCCTACGAGCAGTACTTC.

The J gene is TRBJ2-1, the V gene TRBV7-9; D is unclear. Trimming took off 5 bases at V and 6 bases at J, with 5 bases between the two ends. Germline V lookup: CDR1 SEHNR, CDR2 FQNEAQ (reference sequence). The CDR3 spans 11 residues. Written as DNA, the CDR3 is TGTGCCAGCAGCGGGTTCAATGAGCAGTTCTTC. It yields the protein CASSGFNEQFF.

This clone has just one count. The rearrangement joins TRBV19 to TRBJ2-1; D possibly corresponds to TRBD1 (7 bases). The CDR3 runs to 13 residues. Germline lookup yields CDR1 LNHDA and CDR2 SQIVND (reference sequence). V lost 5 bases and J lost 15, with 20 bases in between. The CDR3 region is CASSAGTAYEGFF. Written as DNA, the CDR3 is TGTGCCAGTAGTGCGGGGACAGCCTACGAGGGGTTCTTC.